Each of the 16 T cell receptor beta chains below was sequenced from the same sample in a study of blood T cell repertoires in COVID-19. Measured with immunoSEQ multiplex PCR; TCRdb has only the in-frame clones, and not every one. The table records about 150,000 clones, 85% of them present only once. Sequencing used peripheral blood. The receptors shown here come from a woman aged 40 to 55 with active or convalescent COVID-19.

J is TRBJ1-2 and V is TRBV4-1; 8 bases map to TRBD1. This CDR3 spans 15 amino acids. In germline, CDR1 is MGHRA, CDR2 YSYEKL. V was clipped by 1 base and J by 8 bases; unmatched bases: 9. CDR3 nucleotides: TGCGCCAGCAGCCAAGCCGGACAGGGAGTGGGGGGCTACACCTTC. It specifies CASSQAGQGVGGYTF.

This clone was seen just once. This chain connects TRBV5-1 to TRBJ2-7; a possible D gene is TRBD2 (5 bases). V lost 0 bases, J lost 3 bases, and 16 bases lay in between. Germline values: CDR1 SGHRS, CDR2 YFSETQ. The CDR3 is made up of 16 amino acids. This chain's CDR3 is CASSLGQEAKYYEQYF. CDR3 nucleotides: TGCGCCAGCAGCTTGGGCCAGGAGGCCAAGTACTACGAGCAGTACTTC. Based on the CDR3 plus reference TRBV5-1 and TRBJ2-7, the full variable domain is KAGVTQTPRYLIKTRGQQVTLSCSPISGHRSVSWYQQTPGQGLQFLFEYFSETQRNKGNFPGRFSGRQFSNSRSEMNVSTLELGDSALYLCASSLGQEAKYYEQYFGPGTRLTVT.

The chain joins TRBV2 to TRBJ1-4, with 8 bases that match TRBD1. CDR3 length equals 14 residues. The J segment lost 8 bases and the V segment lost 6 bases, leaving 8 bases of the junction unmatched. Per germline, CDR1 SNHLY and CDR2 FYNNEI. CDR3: CASSKDRAGEKLFF. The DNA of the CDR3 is TGTGCCAGCAGCAAGGACAGGGCCGGAGAAAAACTGTTTTTT.

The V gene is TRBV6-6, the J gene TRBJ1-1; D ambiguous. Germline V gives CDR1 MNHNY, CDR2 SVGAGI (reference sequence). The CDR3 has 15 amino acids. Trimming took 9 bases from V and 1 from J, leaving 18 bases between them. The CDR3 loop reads CASLKRWAKNTEAFF. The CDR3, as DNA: TGTGCCAGTTTGAAAAGATGGGCAAAGAACACTGAAGCTTTCTTT.

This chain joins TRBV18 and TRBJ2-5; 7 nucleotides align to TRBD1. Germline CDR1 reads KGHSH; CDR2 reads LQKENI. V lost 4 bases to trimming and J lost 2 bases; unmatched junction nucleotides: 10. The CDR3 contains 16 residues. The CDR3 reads CASSLYPTGIQETQYF. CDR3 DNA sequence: TGTGCCAGCTCACTTTACCCGACAGGGATACAAGAGACCCAGTACTTC.

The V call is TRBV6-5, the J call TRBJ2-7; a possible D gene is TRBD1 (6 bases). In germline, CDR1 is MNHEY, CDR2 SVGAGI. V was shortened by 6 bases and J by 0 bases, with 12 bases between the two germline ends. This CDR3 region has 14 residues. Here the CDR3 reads CASRPQGLSYEQYF. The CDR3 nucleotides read TGTGCCAGCAGGCCCCAGGGGCTCTCCTACGAGCAGTACTTC.

CDR3 in amino acids: CASSYFRQGENEKLFF. The CDR3 DNA sequence: TGTGCCAGCAGTTACTTTCGACAGGGGGAAAATGAAAAACTGTTTTTT. The V call is TRBV6-5, the J call TRBJ1-4; 9 nucleotides agree with TRBD1. Germline V gene sequence: CDR1 MNHEY, CDR2 SVGAGI. With 1 base clipped from V and 5 bases from J, the junction kept 5 bases outside the gene matches. The CDR3 runs to 16 residues.

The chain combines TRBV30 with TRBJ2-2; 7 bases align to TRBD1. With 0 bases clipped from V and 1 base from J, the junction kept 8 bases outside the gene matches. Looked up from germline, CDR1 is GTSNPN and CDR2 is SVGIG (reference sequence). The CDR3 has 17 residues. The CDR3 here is CAWSVLGAGGNTGELFF. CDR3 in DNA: TGTGCCTGGAGTGTACTGGGGGCAGGGGGGAACACCGGGGAGCTGTTTTTT.

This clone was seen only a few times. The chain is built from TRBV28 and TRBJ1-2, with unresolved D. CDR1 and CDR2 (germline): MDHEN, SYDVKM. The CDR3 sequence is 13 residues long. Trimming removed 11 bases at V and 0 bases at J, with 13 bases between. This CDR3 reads CAHSLRANYGYTF. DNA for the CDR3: TGTGCCCACAGCCTTCGAGCTAACTATGGCTACACCTTC.

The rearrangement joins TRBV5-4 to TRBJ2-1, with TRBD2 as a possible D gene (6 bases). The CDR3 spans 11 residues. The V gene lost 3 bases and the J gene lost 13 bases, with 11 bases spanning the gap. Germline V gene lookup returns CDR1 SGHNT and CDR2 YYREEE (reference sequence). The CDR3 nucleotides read TGTGCCAGCAGCTCGGGACTGGACCAGTTCTTC. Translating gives CASSSGLDQFF.

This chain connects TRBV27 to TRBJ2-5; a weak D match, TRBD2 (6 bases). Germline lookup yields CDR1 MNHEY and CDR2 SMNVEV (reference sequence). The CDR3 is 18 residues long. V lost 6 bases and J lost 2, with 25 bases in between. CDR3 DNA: TGTGCCAGCAGGCGGGGCCTTTACGTCAGGGCCAAACAAGAGACCCAGTACTTC. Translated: CASRRGLYVRAKQETQYF.

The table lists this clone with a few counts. The chain's CDR3 is CASSPERSGANVLTF. DNA for the CDR3: TGTGCCAGCTCACCGGAGCGCTCTGGGGCCAACGTCCTGACTTTC. V usage is TRBV18 and J usage is TRBJ2-6; D call uncertain. V was clipped by 3 bases and J by 0 bases, with 6 bases between them. This CDR3 contains 15 residues. Germline V CDR1 and CDR2: KGHSH, LQKENI.

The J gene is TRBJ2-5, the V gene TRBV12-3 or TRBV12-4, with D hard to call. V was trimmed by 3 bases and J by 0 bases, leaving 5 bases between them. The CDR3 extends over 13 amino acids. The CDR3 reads CASSFTDQETQYF. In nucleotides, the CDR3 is TGTGCCAGCAGTTTCACGGACCAAGAGACCCAGTACTTC.

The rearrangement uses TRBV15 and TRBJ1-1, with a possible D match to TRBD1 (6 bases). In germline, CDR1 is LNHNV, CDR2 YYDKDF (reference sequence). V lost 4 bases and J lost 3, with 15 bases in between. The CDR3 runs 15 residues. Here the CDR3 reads CATSILTTGDTEAFF. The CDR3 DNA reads TGTGCCACCAGCATACTGACGACAGGAGACACTGAAGCTTTCTTT.

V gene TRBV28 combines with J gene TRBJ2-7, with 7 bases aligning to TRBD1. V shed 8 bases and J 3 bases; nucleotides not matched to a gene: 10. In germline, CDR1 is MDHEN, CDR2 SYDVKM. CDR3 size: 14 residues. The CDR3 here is CASLRDSLRYEQYF. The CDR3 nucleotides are TGTGCCAGCCTCCGGGACAGCTTACGCTACGAGCAGTACTTC.

The CDR3 DNA sequence: TGTGCCAGCAGTTTATGGGGCAGATACACAGATACGCAGTATTTT. Residues: CASSLWGRYTDTQYF. J is TRBJ2-3 and V is TRBV27; tentatively, D is TRBD1 (5 bases). The CDR3 is 15 residues long. Germline assignment: CDR1 MNHEY and CDR2 SMNVEV (reference sequence). Trimming left V 1 base short and J 2 bases short, with 10 bases between.